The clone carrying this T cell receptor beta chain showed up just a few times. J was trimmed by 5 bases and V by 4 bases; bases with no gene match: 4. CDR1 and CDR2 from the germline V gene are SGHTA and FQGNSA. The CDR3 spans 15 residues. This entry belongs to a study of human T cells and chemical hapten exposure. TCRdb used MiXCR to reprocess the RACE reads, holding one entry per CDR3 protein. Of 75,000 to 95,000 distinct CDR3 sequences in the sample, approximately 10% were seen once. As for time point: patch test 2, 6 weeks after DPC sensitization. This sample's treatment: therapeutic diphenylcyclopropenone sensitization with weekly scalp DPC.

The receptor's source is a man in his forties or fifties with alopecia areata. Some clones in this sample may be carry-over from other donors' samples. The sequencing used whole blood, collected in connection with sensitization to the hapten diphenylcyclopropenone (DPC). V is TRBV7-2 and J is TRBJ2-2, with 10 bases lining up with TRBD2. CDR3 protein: CASSWTSGETGELFF. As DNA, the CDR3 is TGTGCCAGCAGCTGGACTAGCGGAGAAACCGGGGAGCTGTTTTTT.